The clone carrying this TCR beta chain was observed once. Patients at the Seattle site were enrolled during active infection and followed longitudinally. The authors' processing: Nucleated cell counts were estimated from reference gene primer amplification. TCRdb keeps only in-frame clones here, not all; method: immunoSEQ multiplex PCR. Clonal size and the V and J genes are those of that table, whereas D and trimming came from the DNA. The sample lists 300,000 to 350,000 clones, roughly nine tenths occurring once. These data are taken from a study of blood T cell repertoires in COVID-19. Background on the study: Samples representing acute and convalescent COVID-19 were sourced from the United States, Italy and Spain. PBMCs, B-cell-depleted T cells, or T cells provided the cDNA or gDNA that made up the material.

The V gene end was trimmed by 1 base and the J gene end by 7 bases; junction bases not matched to a gene: 4. Germline CDR1 is MNHEY and CDR2 is SVGAGI. The CDR3 contains 15 residues. The gene calls are TRBV6-5 and TRBJ2-1; 10 bases are a match to TRBD2. This TCR was sampled from an older woman with COVID-19, enrolled during active disease. The sequencing input was peripheral blood. The CDR3 spells CASSYWASGGNEQFF. The CDR3 DNA follows: TGTGCCAGCAGTTACTGGGCTAGCGGGGGTAATGAGCAGTTCTTC.